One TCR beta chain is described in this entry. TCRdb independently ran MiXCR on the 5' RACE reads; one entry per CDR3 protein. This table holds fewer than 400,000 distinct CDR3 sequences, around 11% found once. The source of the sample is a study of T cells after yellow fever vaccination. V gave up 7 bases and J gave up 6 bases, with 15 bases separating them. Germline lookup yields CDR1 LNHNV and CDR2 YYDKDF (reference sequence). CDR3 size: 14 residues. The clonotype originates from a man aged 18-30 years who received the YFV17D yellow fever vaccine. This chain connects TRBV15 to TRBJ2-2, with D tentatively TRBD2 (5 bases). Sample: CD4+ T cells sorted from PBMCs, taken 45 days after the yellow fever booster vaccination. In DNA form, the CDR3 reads TGTGCCACCACTCCTAGCACAGATGCCGGGGAGCTGTTTTTT. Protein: CATTPSTDAGELFF.